The sequence of this T cell receptor (beta chain) was determined in a study of T-cell memory formation after mild COVID-19. Study summary: TCR clustering was largely donor specific. Study observations and caveats: Later expanders leaned CD4+, whereas day 15 to 85 contracting clones were balanced CD4/CD8. Among CD4+ contracting clones, most were CM and EM, and CD8+ ones EMRA.

This CDR3 comprises 13 residues. Trimming removed 4 bases from V and 7 bases from J, with 10 bases in between. In germline, CDR1 is SEHNR, CDR2 FQNEAQ (reference sequence). TCR alpha and TCR beta cDNA libraries carrying sample barcodes and UMIs were produced by 5'RACE using constant-segment primers. TCRdb independently ran MiXCR on the 5' RACE reads; one entry per CDR3 protein. The sample lists 150,000 to 200,000 distinct CDR3 sequences, 9.5% to 13% occurring once. As regards this clonotype: Antigen: not known.

The rearrangement uses TRBV7-9 and TRBJ2-2; D possibly corresponds to TRBD1 (5 bases). The specimen sequenced was PBMCs or a T cell subset sorted from them (not recorded which). The sequence derives from a man between 18 and 29 years old who had mild COVID-19 (a few samples of this study predate the infection). Cell type and time point are not known. The CDR3 DNA is TGTGCCAGCAGCTGGTTGGACATCGGGGAGCTGTTTTTT. It specifies CASSWLDIGELFF.